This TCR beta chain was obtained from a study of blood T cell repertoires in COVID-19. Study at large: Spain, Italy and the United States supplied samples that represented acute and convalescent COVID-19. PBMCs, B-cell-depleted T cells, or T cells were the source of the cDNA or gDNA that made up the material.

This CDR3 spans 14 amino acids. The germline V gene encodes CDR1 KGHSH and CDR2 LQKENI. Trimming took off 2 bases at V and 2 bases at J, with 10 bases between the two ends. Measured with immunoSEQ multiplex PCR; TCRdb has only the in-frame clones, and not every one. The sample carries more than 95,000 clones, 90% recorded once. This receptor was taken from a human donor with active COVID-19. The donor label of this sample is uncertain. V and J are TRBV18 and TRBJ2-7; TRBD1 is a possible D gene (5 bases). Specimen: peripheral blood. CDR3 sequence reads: CASSPAGNPYEQYF. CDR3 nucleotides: TGTGCCAGCTCACCAGCAGGGAACCCCTACGAGCAGTACTTC. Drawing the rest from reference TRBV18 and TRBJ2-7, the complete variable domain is NAGVMQNPRHLVRRRGQEARLRCSPMKGHSHVYWYRQLPEEGLKFMVYLQKENIIDESGMPKERFSAEFPKEGPSILRIQQVVRGDSAAYFCASSPAGNPYEQYFGPGTRLTVT.